Reported below is one TCR beta chain. In the original workflow: Nucleated cell number was recorded as an estimate derived from reference gene primer amplification. Sequencing used immunoSEQ multiplex PCR; TCRdb keeps in-frame clones, though not all of them. That table furnishes V, J and clone size, whereas the DNA furnished D and trimming. The sample includes 130,000 to 150,000 clones, about nine tenths seen only once; the top ten take approximately 6.5%. V gave up 0 bases and J gave up 4 bases, with 16 bases separating them. CDR3 length: 16 amino acids. In germline, CDR1 is SGHRS, CDR2 YFSETQ. The source of the sample is a study of blood T cell repertoires in COVID-19. Across the whole study: The origin of the acute and convalescent COVID-19 samples was the United States, Italy and Spain. Nucleic acid was either cDNA or gDNA, and it came from T cells, B-cell-depleted T cells, or PBMCs.

The chain links TRBV5-1 to TRBJ1-1, with a weak D call TRBD1 (5 bases). This TCR came from a man older than 75 with acute or convalescent COVID-19. Input material: peripheral blood. The CDR3 DNA sequence: TGCGCCAGCAGCTTGGCCGATACGAGCAGGGCCACTGAAGCTTTCTTT. It yields the protein CASSLADTSRATEAFF.